Listed below are T cell receptor beta chains from one sample, sequenced in a study of blood T cell repertoires in COVID-19. The assay was immunoSEQ multiplex PCR, and TCRdb's table has in-frame clones only and misses some. The profile shows under 250,000 clones, approximately 89% of them singletons. Sequenced: PBMCs or T cells enriched from blood (not recorded which). These receptors were taken from a woman in her forties who had been exposed to COVID-19. CDR3s include the opening cysteine and the closing phenylalanine or tryptophan. Fields, in order: D gene, V gene, clone size, CDR3 protein. A D gene is named only where the DNA matches it firmly. Only some rows state a clone size, as once, few, many or a class for expanded clones.

>.|TRBV16|.
CASSQSGEPQHF
>TRBD1|TRBV28|.
CASRDPGQGRDTQYF
>TRBD1|TRBV18|once
CASSTGQGLDTEAFF
>TRBD1|TRBV2|.
CASSLQGSNQPQHF
>.|TRBV19|.
CASSIVTGRNEQFF
>TRBD2|TRBV5-4|once
CASSLSSGADEQFF
>TRBD2|TRBV4-3|.
CASSQDFTSGRWNEQFF
>.|TRBV4-2|once
CASSQDGGRSNQPQHF
>.|TRBV2|.
CASSEQGWYGYTF
>TRBD2|TRBV2|.
CASRSIGLAGGPETQYF
>.|TRBV11-3|.
CASSLARGSTEAFF
>TRBD2|TRBV11-3|.
CASSLGTSPTSYEQYF
>.|TRBV30|.
CAWSQQGTWTRAFF
>TRBD1|TRBV9|.
CASSPPDRGGGNSPLHF
>.|TRBV13|.
CASSLGAGKQSNYGYTF
>.|TRBV18|.
CASSPREEGYTEAFF
>TRBD1|TRBV18|.
CASSPTGTGGFGGELFF
>.|TRBV4-1|.
CASSQRDDTQYF
>TRBD1|TRBV4-2|.
CASSQGDSPDTQYF
>.|TRBV4-2|.
CASSQDHFGATNEKLFF
>.|TRBV12-3/TRBV12-4|.
CASVGPSTDTQYF
>.|TRBV30|.
CAWSVHRLEGYGYTF